This TCR beta chain was documented in a study of blood T cells in healthy people across ages. Study findings and constraints: Both naive CD4+ cell counts and diversity were greater in long-lived donors than in aged donors.

A J-beta primer mix and a sample-barcoded 5' primer were used in a second PCR of about 7 to 12 cycles. Every cDNA was tagged by a template-switch adaptor with 12 random nucleotides. Each CDR3 protein gets one entry after TCRdb re-called the 5' RACE reads with MiXCR. The sample includes about 1.5 million distinct CDR3 sequences, approximately 39% of them seen just once. The CDR3 is 14 residues long. Germline CDR1 is SEHNR and CDR2 is FQNEAQ (reference sequence). V was pared by 3 bases and J by 6 bases, with 11 bases between. On this clonotype: What it binds is not known.

Sequenced: blood. The receptor was derived from a woman in her late teens or twenties in good health. The chain recombines TRBV7-9 with TRBJ2-2; D not resolved. CDR3: CASSFLGKAGELFF. CDR3 DNA sequence: TGTGCCAGCAGCTTTCTCGGCAAAGCCGGGGAGCTGTTTTTT.